The 20 T cell receptor beta chains in this list originate from one sample, sequenced in a study of blood T cell repertoires in COVID-19. The assay was immunoSEQ multiplex PCR, and TCRdb's table has in-frame clones only and misses some. The sample records fewer than 500,000 clones, about 90% being singletons. The source material was peripheral blood. Every receptor here comes from a man aged 18 to 29 with COVID-19, enrolled during active disease.

The chain has TRBV24-1 and TRBJ2-3, with TRBD2 identical over 12 bases. Looked up from germline, CDR1 is KGHDR and CDR2 is SFDVKD. The CDR3 length is 17 residues. V lost 3 bases, J lost 1 base, and 4 bases stayed unmatched. The CDR3 nucleotides read TGTGCCACCAGTGATCCTAGCGGGAGGGGGGGCACAGATACGCAGTATTTT. This codes for CATSDPSGRGGTDTQYF.

V usage is TRBV12-3 or TRBV12-4 and J usage is TRBJ1-2; D remains unclear. CDR3 length equals 13 residues. V gave up 5 bases and J gave up 8 bases, with 15 bases separating them. In nucleotides, the CDR3 is TGTGCCAGCAGTCACCCGGGAAGTTGGGGCTACACCTTC. It yields the protein CASSHPGSWGYTF.

This chain connects TRBV5-1 to TRBJ1-1, with unresolved D. V was trimmed by 4 bases and J by 4 bases, leaving 8 bases between them. The germline V gene has CDR1 SGHRS and CDR2 YFSETQ. The CDR3 runs to 12 residues. CDR3 DNA: TGCGCCAGCAGCCCGGAGGGCACTGAAGCTTTCTTT. This translates into CASSPEGTEAFF.

This clone was seen a few times. The V call is TRBV4-1, the J call TRBJ2-5; 8 bases map to TRBD2. The CDR3 is 15 amino acids. V was pared by 4 bases and J by 0 bases, with 4 bases of the junction left unmatched. From germline, CDR1 is MGHRA and CDR2 YSYEKL. The CDR3 sequence: CASSRGSGDQETQYF. DNA of the CDR3: TGCGCCAGCAGCCGGGGTAGCGGGGACCAAGAGACCCAGTACTTC.

This clone was counted a single time. V usage is TRBV19 and J usage is TRBJ2-2; TRBD2 matches 9 bases. V was clipped by 7 bases and J by 5 bases; unmatched bases: 5. This CDR3 has 14 amino acids. Looked up from germline, CDR1 is LNHDA and CDR2 is SQIVND (reference sequence). CDR3 residues: CASTSSGVTGELFF. DNA for the CDR3: TGTGCCAGTACTTCTAGCGGGGTTACCGGGGAGCTGTTTTTT.

In DNA, the CDR3 is TGTGCCAGCAGTTACGGGACAGGGCATAATTCACCCCTCCACTTT. Translating gives CASSYGTGHNSPLHF. V is TRBV6-5 and J is TRBJ1-6, with 9 positions matching TRBD1. With V trimmed by 2 bases and J by 5 bases, 1 base remained unmatched. The CDR3 consists of 15 residues. From germline, CDR1 is MNHEY and CDR2 SVGAGI.

This rearrangement joins TRBV10-3 to TRBJ2-7, with a possible D match to TRBD1 (6 bases). The CDR3 has 16 residues. Per the germline V gene, CDR1 is ENHRY and CDR2 is SYGVKD. Trimming left V 3 bases short and J 0 bases short, with 15 bases between. CDR3 nucleotide sequence: TGTGCCATCAGTGATTCCCAGGTAGGGGGCTCCTACGAGCAGTACTTC. Amino acid sequence: CAISDSQVGGSYEQYF.

V and J are TRBV27 and TRBJ2-7; TRBD1 aligns across 8 bases. Trimming cost V 4 bases and J 2 bases; bases outside gene matches: 10. CDR1 and CDR2 from the germline V gene are MNHEY and SMNVEV (reference sequence). The CDR3 is 16 residues long. For the CDR3, the DNA is TGTGCCAGCAGTTCCATACCCGGACAGGGCCCCTACGAGCAGTACTTC. This translates into CASSSIPGQGPYEQYF.

This rearrangement joins TRBV7-2 to TRBJ2-1; 10 nucleotides agree with TRBD2. The ends lost 1 base at V and 2 bases at J; junction bases unmatched: 5. CDR3 length: 17 residues. Germline V gives CDR1 SGHTA, CDR2 FQGNSA. The chain's CDR3 is CASSLDPGLATYNEQFF. The CDR3 coding sequence is TGTGCCAGCAGCTTAGACCCGGGACTAGCGACCTACAATGAGCAGTTCTTC. Looking up the rest from reference TRBV7-2 and TRBJ2-1 gives the full variable domain: GAGVSQSPSNKVTEKGKDVELRCDPISGHTALYWYRQSLGQGLEFLIYFQGNSAPDKSGLPSDRFSAERTGGSVSTLTIQRTQQEDSAVYLCASSLDPGLATYNEQFFGPGTRLTVL.

This rearrangement joins TRBV25-1 to TRBJ1-1, with D possibly matching TRBD1 (6 bases). CDR1 and CDR2 (germline): MGHDK, SYGVNS. The CDR3 totals 17 residues. Trimming removed 3 bases from V and 0 bases from J, with 17 bases in between. CDR3 nucleotides: TGTGCCAGCAGTGAGATAGCAGGGGAGGGGATGAACACTGAAGCTTTCTTT. Amino acid sequence: CASSEIAGEGMNTEAFF. Drawing the rest from reference TRBV25-1 and TRBJ1-1, the complete variable domain is EADIYQTPRYLVIGTGKKITLECSQTMGHDKMYWYQQDPGMELHLIHYSYGVNSTEKGDLSSESTVSRIRTEHFPLTLESARPSHTSQYLCASSEIAGEGMNTEAFFGQGTRLTVV.

V and J are TRBV20-1 and TRBJ2-7, with D perhaps TRBD1 (5 bases). This CDR3 is 13 amino acids long. V lost 3 bases and J 8 bases, leaving 17 bases between the germline ends. Germline CDR1 and CDR2: DFQATT and SNEGSKA (reference sequence). The CDR3 DNA is TGCAGTGCTAGTAGCAGGGTACAGGCTAAGCAGTACTTC. This translates into CSASSRVQAKQYF.

As to this clone: The junction does not match germline at one end; this may be a read error. V is TRBV7-7 and J is TRBJ2-5, with TRBD1 as a possible D gene (5 bases). Germline lookup yields CDR1 SSHAT and CDR2 FNYEAQ (reference sequence). This CDR3 has 14 amino acids. The CDR3 sequence: CASSFTDTQETQYF. DNA of the CDR3: TGTGCTAGCAGCTTTACGGACACACAAGAGACCCAGTACTTC. Complete variable domain (other parts from reference TRBV7-7 and TRBJ2-5): GAGVSQSPRYKVTKRGQDVTLRCDPISSHATLYWYQQALGQGPEFLTYFNYEAQPDKSGLPSDRFSAERPEGSISTLTIQRTEQRDSAMYRCASSFTDTQETQYFGPGTRLLVL.

The V gene is TRBV10-2, the J gene TRBJ2-1, with 14 bases lining up with TRBD2. This CDR3 spans 15 amino acids. Germline V lookup: CDR1 WSHSY, CDR2 SAAADI. Germline trimming cut 4 bases from V and 6 bases from J; bases unmatched to any gene: 2. DNA of the CDR3: TGCGCCAGCAGTGGGACTAGCGGGAGGTTCAATGAGCAGTTCTTC. Protein: CASSGTSGRFNEQFF.

In its sample, this clone was seen a few times. The genes are TRBV6-2 or TRBV6-3 and TRBJ1-4; D is perhaps TRBD1 (6 bases). Germline CDR1 MNHEY, CDR2 SVGEGT. The V and J ends lost 2 bases and 0 bases respectively, with 7 bases between them. This CDR3 region has 15 residues. This CDR3 reads CASSYPGATNEKLFF. The CDR3 DNA follows: TGTGCCAGCAGTTACCCAGGGGCAACTAATGAAAAACTGTTTTTT.

This clone appeared once. V usage is TRBV4-1 and J usage is TRBJ1-1; 9 bases align to TRBD1. In germline, CDR1 is MGHRA, CDR2 YSYEKL. V lost 4 bases, J lost 3 bases, and 6 bases stayed unmatched. The CDR3 is 15 amino acids. CDR3 nucleotide sequence: TGCGCCAGCAGCCTATGGACAGGGGCTGACACTGAAGCTTTCTTT. It codes for CASSLWTGADTEAFF.

The chain has TRBV4-1 and TRBJ2-5, with D hard to call. Germline CDR1 is MGHRA and CDR2 is YSYEKL. There are 15 residues in the CDR3. Trimming cost V 1 base and J 0 bases, with 9 bases left between them. This chain's CDR3 is CASSQVAAYQETQYF. As DNA, the CDR3 is TGCGCCAGCAGCCAAGTAGCAGCGTACCAAGAGACCCAGTACTTC.

This clone appeared once. The chain combines TRBV5-1 with TRBJ1-1; 9 bases map to TRBD1. CDR1 is SGHRS and CDR2 is YFSETQ in the germline V gene. J lost 2 bases, V lost 0 bases, and 11 bases had no gene match. The CDR3 loop spans 18 amino acids. CDR3 DNA sequence: TGCGCCAGCAGCTTGGGGGGACAGGGTTTTAACCGCAACACTGAAGCTTTCTTT. This encodes CASSLGGQGFNRNTEAFF.

The chain couples TRBV7-2 to TRBJ2-3; the D is unclear. V was pared by 2 bases and J by 4 bases, with 7 bases between. This CDR3 has 13 amino acids. Germline CDR1 SGHTA, CDR2 FQGNSA. The CDR3 DNA follows: TGTGCCAGCAGCTTACAAATAGCAGATACGCAGTATTTT. This gives the protein CASSLQIADTQYF.

The chain carries TRBV5-1 and TRBJ2-1, with 8 positions matching TRBD2. This CDR3 comprises 16 residues. Germline values: CDR1 SGHRS, CDR2 YFSETQ. Trimming took 1 base from V and 7 from J; bases not matched to a gene: 10. The CDR3 sequence: CASSLFRGGSDNEQFF. The CDR3 DNA follows: TGCGCCAGCAGCTTGTTTCGGGGGGGATCGGATAATGAGCAGTTCTTC.

This clone was seen a handful of times. J is TRBJ2-3 and V is TRBV5-4; D not resolved. The CDR3 consists of 16 residues. Per germline, CDR1 SGHNT and CDR2 YYREEE (reference sequence). Trimming removed 4 bases at V and 4 bases at J, with 19 bases between. The CDR3 DNA reads as TGTGCCAGCAGCGCGAGCTCGTCTTTGCGTGCAGATACGCAGTATTTT. Residues: CASSASSSLRADTQYF.